The sequence of this TCR beta chain was determined in a study of blood T cell repertoires in COVID-19. Whole-study context: The samples span acute and convalescent COVID-19 from the United States, Italy and Spain.

Shortly before study entry, within 2 weeks, exposed participants had met a COVID-19 case. Produced via immunoSEQ multiplex PCR; TCRdb's table is partial and in-frame only. The sample has fewer than 250,000 clones; around 90% are singletons. The receptor was derived from a man younger than 45 who had been exposed to COVID-19. Sequenced input: PBMCs or T cells enriched from blood (not recorded which).

In DNA form, the CDR3 reads TGTGCCAGCAGCTTGGGGAGGCAGGCGGCTGGAAACACCATATATTTT. It codes for CASSLGRQAAGNTIYF. The chain links TRBV5-6 to TRBJ1-3; no clear D gene. Germline CDR1 SGHDT, CDR2 YYEEEE. V was shortened by 0 bases and J by 2 bases, with 12 bases between the two germline ends. The CDR3 loop spans 16 amino acids.